This T cell receptor (beta chain) appears in the sequencing data of a study of radiation and T cells in renal cell carcinoma. TCRdb keeps only in-frame clones here, not all; method: immunoSEQ multiplex PCR. This table holds about 23,000 clones, 45% to 70% found once. General observations from the study: Irradiated tumors had higher TCR clonality than control tumors. Tumor samples were small regions of approximately 1 g.

Treatment: treatment-naive control, cytoreductive nephrectomy. Clear cell pathology was present in this patient's renal cell carcinoma. This clone came up a few times. Antigen unknown. The trim removed 7 bases at V and 1 base at J, leaving 11 bases unmatched. Looked up from germline, CDR1 is SQVTM and CDR2 is ANQGSEA. There are 15 residues in the CDR3. This material consisted of tumor tissue, taken from a patient whose treatment was nephrectomy without radiotherapy. The rearrangement uses TRBV29-1 and TRBJ2-5; 8 bases match TRBD2. This TCR derives from a human donor with renal cell carcinoma. The CDR3 spells CSARGLAGAQETQYF. CDR3 nucleotide sequence: TGCAGCGCTCGAGGTCTAGCGGGCGCCCAAGAGACCCAGTACTTC.